Listed below are T cell receptor beta chains from one sample, sequenced in a study of naive and memory T cell subsets. TCRdb processed the UMI-ligation and nested PCR reads anew with MiXCR; each CDR3 protein has one entry. The sample contains 95,000 to 150,000 distinct CDR3 sequences, around 35% of which appear only once. Sequences were obtained from central memory CD4+ T cells from blood. The origin of the receptors is a human donor in good health. Both conserved end residues are part of each CDR3. D genes are given only for firm matches. The size field is filled for only some rows; it gives once, few, many or a size class.

D: TRBD1
V: TRBV7-8
J: TRBJ2-7
size: -
CDR3: CASSLNPRDSFPGQYF
DNA: TGTGCCAGCAGCTTAAACCCTCGGGACAGTTTCCCGGGGCAGTACTTC

D: -
V: TRBV5-1
J: TRBJ1-6
size: -
CDR3: CASRTDGNNSPLHF
DNA: TGCGCCAGCAGGACAGACGGGAATAATTCACCCCTCCACTTT

D: -
V: TRBV6-2/TRBV6-3
J: TRBJ2-4
size: few
CDR3: CASSWSSVVLAKNIQYF
DNA: TGTGCCAGCAGTTGGTCCAGCGTAGTTCTAGCCAAAAACATTCAGTACTTC

D: -
V: TRBV7-2
J: TRBJ2-3
size: -
CDR3: CASSLMGLGGADTQYF
DNA: TGTGCCAGCAGCTTGATGGGTTTGGGGGGCGCAGATACGCAGTATTTT

D: -
V: TRBV4-1
J: TRBJ2-1
size: -
CDR3: CASSHPTPGHSSYNEQFF
DNA: TGCGCCAGCAGCCACCCCACCCCGGGACACAGCTCCTACAATGAGCAGTTCTTC

D: -
V: TRBV30
J: TRBJ2-5
size: -
CDR3: CAWSLSWLLQETQYF
DNA: TGTGCCTGGAGTTTAAGTTGGCTATTACAAGAGACCCAGTACTTC

D: -
V: TRBV4-1
J: TRBJ2-6
size: few
CDR3: CASSVPRASGANVLTF
DNA: TGCGCCAGCAGCGTACCCAGGGCGTCTGGGGCCAACGTCCTGACTTTC

D: TRBD2
V: TRBV12-3/TRBV12-4
J: TRBJ2-3
size: many
CDR3: CASRQLASGTDTQYF
DNA: TGTGCCAGCAGACAACTAGCGTCGGGGACAGATACGCAGTATTTT

D: -
V: TRBV6-2/TRBV6-3
J: TRBJ2-7
size: -
CDR3: CASTKERVSYEQYF
DNA: TGTGCCAGCACCAAAGAGCGGGTCTCCTACGAGCAGTACTTC

D: TRBD2
V: TRBV19
J: TRBJ2-1
size: -
CDR3: CASSDRGLAGAEQFF
DNA: TGTGCCAGTAGCGACCGGGGACTAGCGGGAGCTGAGCAGTTCTTC

D: TRBD2
V: TRBV12-3/TRBV12-4
J: TRBJ2-3
size: -
CDR3: CASSLGGGGENTQYF
DNA: TGTGCCAGCAGTCTAGGCGGGGGGGGCGAAAATACGCAGTATTTT

D: TRBD2
V: TRBV5-4
J: TRBJ2-5
size: few
CDR3: CASSSRAAGRKETQYF
DNA: TGTGCCAGCAGCTCAAGAGCAGCGGGAAGGAAAGAGACCCAGTACTTC

D: -
V: TRBV25-1
J: TRBJ2-1
size: -
CDR3: CASSEGGTVLNEQFF
DNA: TGTGCCAGCAGTGAGGGGGGAACGGTCCTAAATGAGCAGTTCTTC

D: -
V: TRBV4-2
J: TRBJ1-4
size: -
CDR3: CASSYRSGGGEKLFF
DNA: TGTGCCAGCAGCTACAGATCGGGGGGCGGGGAAAAACTGTTTTTT

D: -
V: TRBV5-1
J: TRBJ1-2
size: once
CDR3: CASSGLGGGYTF
DNA: TGCGCCAGCAGCGGACTCGGGGGTGGCTACACCTTC

D: TRBD2
V: TRBV28
J: TRBJ2-3
size: -
CDR3: CASSLLARGADTQYF
DNA: TGTGCCAGCAGCCTGTTAGCCCGGGGGGCAGATACGCAGTATTTT

D: TRBD1
V: TRBV6-5
J: TRBJ2-7
size: few
CDR3: CASMRDRSTYEQYF
DNA: TGTGCCAGCATGAGGGACAGGTCCACCTACGAGCAGTACTTC

D: -
V: TRBV6-6
J: TRBJ1-2
size: -
CDR3: CASSPGASYGYTF
DNA: TGTGCCAGCAGTCCCGGGGCCTCCTATGGCTACACCTTC

D: -
V: TRBV11-2
J: TRBJ2-3
size: -
CDR3: CASSFSGRADTQYF
DNA: TGTGCCAGCAGCTTTTCCGGGAGAGCAGATACGCAGTATTTT

D: TRBD2
V: TRBV4-1
J: TRBJ2-5
size: -
CDR3: CASSQDGREDGETQYF
DNA: TGCGCCAGCAGCCAAGACGGGCGGGAGGACGGGGAGACCCAGTACTTC